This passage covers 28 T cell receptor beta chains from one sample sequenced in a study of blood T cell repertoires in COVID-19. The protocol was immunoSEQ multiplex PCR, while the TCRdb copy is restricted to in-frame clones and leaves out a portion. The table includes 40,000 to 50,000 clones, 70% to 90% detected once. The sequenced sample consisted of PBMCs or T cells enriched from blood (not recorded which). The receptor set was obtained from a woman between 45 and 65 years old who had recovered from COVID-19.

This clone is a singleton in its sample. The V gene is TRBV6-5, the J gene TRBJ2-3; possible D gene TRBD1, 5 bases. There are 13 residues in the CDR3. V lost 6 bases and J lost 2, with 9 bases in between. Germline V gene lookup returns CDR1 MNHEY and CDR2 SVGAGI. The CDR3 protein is CASRTTDTDTQYF. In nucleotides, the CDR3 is TGTGCCAGCAGGACGACAGACACAGATACGCAGTATTTT.

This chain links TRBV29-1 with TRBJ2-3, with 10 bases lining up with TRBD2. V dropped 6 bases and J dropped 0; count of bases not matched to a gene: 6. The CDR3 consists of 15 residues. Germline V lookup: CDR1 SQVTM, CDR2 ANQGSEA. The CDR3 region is CSVPTSGTSTDTQYF. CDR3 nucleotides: TGCAGCGTCCCAACTAGCGGGACTAGCACAGATACGCAGTATTTT.

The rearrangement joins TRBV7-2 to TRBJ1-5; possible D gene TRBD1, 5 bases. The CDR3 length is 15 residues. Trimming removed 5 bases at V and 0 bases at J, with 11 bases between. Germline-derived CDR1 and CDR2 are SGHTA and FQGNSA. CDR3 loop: CASSAGLYSNQPQHF. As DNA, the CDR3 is TGTGCCAGCAGCGCGGGACTCTATAGCAATCAGCCCCAGCATTTT.

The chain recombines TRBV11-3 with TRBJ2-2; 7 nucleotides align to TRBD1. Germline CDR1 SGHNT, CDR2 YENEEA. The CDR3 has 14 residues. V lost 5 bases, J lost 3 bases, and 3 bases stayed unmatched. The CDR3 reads CASSRTGDTGELFF. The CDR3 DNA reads TGTGCCAGCAGCCGAACAGGGGACACCGGGGAGCTGTTTTTT. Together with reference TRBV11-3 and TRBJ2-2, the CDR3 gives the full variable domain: EAGVVQSPRYKIIEKKQPVAFWCNPISGHNTLYWYLQNLGQGPELLIRYENEEAVDDSQLPKDRFSAERLKGVDSTLKIQPAELGDSAVYLCASSRTGDTGELFFGEGSRLTVL.

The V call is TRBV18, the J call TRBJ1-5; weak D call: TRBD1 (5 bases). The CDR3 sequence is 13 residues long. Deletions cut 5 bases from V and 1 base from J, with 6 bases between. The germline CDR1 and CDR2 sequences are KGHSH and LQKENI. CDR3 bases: TGTGCCAGCTCAGCAGGGAGCAATCAGCCCCAGCATTTT. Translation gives CASSAGSNQPQHF.

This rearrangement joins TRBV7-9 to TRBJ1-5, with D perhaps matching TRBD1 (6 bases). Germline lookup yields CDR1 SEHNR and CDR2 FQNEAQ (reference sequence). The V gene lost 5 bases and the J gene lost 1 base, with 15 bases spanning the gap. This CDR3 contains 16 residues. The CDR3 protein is CASSLSGGWSNQPQHF. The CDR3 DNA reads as TGTGCCAGCAGCCTCAGTGGGGGCTGGAGCAATCAGCCCCAGCATTTT.

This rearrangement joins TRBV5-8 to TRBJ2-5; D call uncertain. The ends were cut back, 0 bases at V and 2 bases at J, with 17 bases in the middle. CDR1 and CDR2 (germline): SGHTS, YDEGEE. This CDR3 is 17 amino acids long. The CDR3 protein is CASSLGRLNILQETQYF. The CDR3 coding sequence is TGTGCCAGCAGCTTGGGCCGCCTCAACATTTTACAAGAGACCCAGTACTTC.

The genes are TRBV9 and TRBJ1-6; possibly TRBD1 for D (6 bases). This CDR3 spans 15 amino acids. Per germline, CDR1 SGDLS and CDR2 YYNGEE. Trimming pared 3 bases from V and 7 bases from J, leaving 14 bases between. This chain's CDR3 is CASSAKSGANSPLHF. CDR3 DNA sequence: TGTGCCAGCAGCGCAAAATCAGGGGCCAATTCACCCCTCCACTTT.

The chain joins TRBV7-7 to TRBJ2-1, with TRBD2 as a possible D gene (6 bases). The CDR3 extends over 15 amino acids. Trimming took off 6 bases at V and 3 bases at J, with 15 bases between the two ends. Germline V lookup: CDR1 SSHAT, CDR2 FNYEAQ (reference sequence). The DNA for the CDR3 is TGTGCCAGCAGTTCGAGCGGGCGGCACTACAATGAGCAGTTCTTC. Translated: CASSSSGRHYNEQFF.

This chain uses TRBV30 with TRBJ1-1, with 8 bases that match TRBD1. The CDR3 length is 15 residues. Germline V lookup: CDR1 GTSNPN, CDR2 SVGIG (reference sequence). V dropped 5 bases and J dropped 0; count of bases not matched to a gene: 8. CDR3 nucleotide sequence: TGTGCCTGGCTACAAAAGGACAGGGTGAACACTGAAGCTTTCTTT. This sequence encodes CAWLQKDRVNTEAFF.

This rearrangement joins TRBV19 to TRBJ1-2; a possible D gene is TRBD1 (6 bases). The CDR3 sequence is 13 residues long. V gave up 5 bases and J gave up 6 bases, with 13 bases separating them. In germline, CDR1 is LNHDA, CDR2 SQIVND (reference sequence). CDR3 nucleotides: TGTGCCAGTAGTTATCTGGGGGCCAATGGCTACACCTTC. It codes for CASSYLGANGYTF. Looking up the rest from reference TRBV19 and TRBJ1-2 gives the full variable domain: DGGITQSPKYLFRKEGQNVTLSCEQNLNHDAMYWYRQDPGQGLRLIYYSQIVNDFQKGDIAEGYSVSREKKESFPLTVTSAQKNPTAFYLCASSYLGANGYTFGSGTRLTVV.

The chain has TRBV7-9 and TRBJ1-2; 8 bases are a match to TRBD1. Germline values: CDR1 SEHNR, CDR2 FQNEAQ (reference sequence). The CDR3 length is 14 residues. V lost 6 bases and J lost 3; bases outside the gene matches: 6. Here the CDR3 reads CASSPTGVDYGYTF. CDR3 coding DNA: TGTGCCAGCAGTCCGACAGGGGTTGACTATGGCTACACCTTC.

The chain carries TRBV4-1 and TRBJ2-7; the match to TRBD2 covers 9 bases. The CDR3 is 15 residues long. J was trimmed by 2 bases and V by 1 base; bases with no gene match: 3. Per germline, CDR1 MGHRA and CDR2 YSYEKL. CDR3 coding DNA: TGCGCCAGCAGCCAAGGCCCTAGCGGGGCCTACGAGCAGTACTTC. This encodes CASSQGPSGAYEQYF.

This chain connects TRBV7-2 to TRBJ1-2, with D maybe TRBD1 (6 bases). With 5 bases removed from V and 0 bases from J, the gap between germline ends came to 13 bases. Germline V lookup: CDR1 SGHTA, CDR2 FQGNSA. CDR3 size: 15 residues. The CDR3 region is CASSERQVTNYGYTF. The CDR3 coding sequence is TGTGCCAGCAGCGAGAGACAGGTTACTAACTATGGCTACACCTTC.

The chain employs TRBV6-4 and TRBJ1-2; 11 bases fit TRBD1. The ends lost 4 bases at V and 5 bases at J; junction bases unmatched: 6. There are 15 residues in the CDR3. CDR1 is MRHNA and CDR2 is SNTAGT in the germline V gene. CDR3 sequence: CASSGTGGPSYGYTF. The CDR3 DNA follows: TGTGCCAGCAGTGGGACAGGGGGCCCCTCATATGGCTACACCTTC.

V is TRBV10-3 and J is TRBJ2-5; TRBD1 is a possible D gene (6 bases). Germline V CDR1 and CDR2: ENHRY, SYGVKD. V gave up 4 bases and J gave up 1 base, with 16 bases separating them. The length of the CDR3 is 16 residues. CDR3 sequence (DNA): TGTGCCATCAGTGCTCGAATCACAGGGATCCAAGAGACCCAGTACTTC. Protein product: CAISARITGIQETQYF.

The CDR3 sequence: CASSQEPTSGAQETQYF. In nucleotides, the CDR3 is TGCGCCAGCAGCCAAGAACCCACTAGCGGGGCCCAAGAGACCCAGTACTTC. The chain links TRBV4-1 to TRBJ2-5, with TRBD2 matching over 10 bases. J was trimmed by 1 base and V by 0 bases; bases with no gene match: 5. Germline V gene lookup returns CDR1 MGHRA and CDR2 YSYEKL. The CDR3 totals 17 residues.

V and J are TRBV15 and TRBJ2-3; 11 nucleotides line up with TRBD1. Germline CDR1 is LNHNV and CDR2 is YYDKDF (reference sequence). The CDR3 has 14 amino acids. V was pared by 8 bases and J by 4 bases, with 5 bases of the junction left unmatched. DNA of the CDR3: TGTGCCACCGAGATGGGACAGGGGGCAGATACGCAGTATTTT. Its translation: CATEMGQGADTQYF.

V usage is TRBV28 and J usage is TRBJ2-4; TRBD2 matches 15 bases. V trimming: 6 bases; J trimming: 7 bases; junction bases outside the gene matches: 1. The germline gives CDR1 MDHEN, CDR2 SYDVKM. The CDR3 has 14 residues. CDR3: CASSGTSGRNIQYF. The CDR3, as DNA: TGTGCCAGCAGCGGGACTAGCGGGAGGAACATTCAGTACTTC.

The CDR3 DNA reads TGTGCCAGCAGCCAAGAAACTAGCGCTACCTACGAGCAGTACTTC. The encoded protein is CASSQETSATYEQYF. The chain carries TRBV4-2 and TRBJ2-7, with 7 bases identical to TRBD2. Germline CDR1 is LGHNA and CDR2 is YNFKEQ. CDR3 length: 15 amino acids. J was trimmed by 2 bases and V by 0 bases; bases with no gene match: 4.

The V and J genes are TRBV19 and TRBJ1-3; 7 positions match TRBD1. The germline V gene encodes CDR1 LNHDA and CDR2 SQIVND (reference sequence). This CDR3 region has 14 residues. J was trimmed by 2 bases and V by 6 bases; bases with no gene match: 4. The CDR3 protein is CASSTRGTGNTIYF. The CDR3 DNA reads TGTGCCAGTAGCACCAGGGGGACTGGAAACACCATATATTTT.

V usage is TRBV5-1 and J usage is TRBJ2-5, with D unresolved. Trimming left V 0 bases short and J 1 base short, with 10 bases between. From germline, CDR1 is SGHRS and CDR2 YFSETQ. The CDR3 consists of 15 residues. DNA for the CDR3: TGCGCCAGCAGCTTGGCCCCAAGCCCCCAAGAGACCCAGTACTTC. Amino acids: CASSLAPSPQETQYF.

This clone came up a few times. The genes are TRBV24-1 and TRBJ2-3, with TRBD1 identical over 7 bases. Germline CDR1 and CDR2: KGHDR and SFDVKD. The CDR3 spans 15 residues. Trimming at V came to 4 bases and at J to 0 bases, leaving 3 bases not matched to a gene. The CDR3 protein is CATSDRQGSTDTQYF. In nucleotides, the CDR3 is TGTGCCACCAGTGACCGACAGGGTAGCACAGATACGCAGTATTTT.

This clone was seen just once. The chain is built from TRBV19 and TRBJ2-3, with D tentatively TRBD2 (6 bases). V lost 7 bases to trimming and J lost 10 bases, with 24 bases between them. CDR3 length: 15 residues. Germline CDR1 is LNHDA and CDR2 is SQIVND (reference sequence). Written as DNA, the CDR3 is TGTGCCAGTACGGCGGGGAGATCCCGATTTTCAGCGCAGTATTTT. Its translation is CASTAGRSRFSAQYF.

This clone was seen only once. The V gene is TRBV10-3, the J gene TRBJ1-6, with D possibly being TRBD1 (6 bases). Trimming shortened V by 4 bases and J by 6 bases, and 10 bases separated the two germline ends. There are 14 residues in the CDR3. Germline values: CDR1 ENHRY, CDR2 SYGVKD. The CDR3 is CAISVRDTNSPLHF. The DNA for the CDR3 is TGTGCCATCAGTGTTCGGGACACTAATTCACCCCTCCACTTT.

The CDR3 region has the DNA TGTGCCGGATCGGGAGGCGGGGGGGAGACCCAGTACTTC. Amino acids: CAGSGGGGETQYF. The chain is built from TRBV7-6 and TRBJ2-5; 8 bases agree with TRBD2. This CDR3 has 13 amino acids. V shed 11 bases and J 5 bases; nucleotides not matched to a gene: 10. CDR1 and CDR2 (germline): SGHVS, FNYEAQ.

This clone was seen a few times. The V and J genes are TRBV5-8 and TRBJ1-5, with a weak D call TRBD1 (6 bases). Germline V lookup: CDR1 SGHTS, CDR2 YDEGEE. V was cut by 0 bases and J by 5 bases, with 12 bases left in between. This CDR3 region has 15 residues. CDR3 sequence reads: CASSLALGGDQPQHF. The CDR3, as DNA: TGTGCCAGCAGCTTGGCCCTTGGGGGCGATCAGCCCCAGCATTTT.

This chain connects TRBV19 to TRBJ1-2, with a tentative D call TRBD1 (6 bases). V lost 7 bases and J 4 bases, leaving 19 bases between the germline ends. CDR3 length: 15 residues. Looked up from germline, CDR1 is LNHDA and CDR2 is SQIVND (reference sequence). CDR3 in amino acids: CASTDQPGQTYGYTF. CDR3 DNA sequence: TGTGCCAGTACAGATCAACCGGGACAAACCTATGGCTACACCTTC.